This entry is about one T cell receptor (beta chain). This entry is derived from a study of blood T cell repertoires in COVID-19. Study summary: Some COVID-19 samples were acute and others convalescent; all came from the United States, Italy and Spain. The analysed material was cDNA or gDNA that came from T cells, B-cell-depleted T cells, or PBMCs.

Trimming stripped 5 bases from V and 0 bases from J, with 14 bases between. Germline CDR1 SGHVS, CDR2 FNYEAQ. CDR3 length: 17 amino acids. Original data processing: Reference gene primer amplification gave estimated nucleated cell counts. Sequencing used immunoSEQ multiplex PCR; TCRdb keeps in-frame clones, though not all of them. Clone size and V and J calls were adopted from that table, with D and trimming inferred from the DNA. This table has about 130,000 clones, roughly 86% appearing once. The V gene is TRBV7-6, the J gene TRBJ2-6; weak D call: TRBD1 (6 bases). The receptor comes from a human donor in a cohort sampled during active COVID-19. Sequencing was performed on peripheral blood. CDR3 DNA sequence: TGTGCCAGCAGCCCCGGGACACTGAGCTCTGGGGCCAACGTCCTGACTTTC. Translation: CASSPGTLSSGANVLTF.